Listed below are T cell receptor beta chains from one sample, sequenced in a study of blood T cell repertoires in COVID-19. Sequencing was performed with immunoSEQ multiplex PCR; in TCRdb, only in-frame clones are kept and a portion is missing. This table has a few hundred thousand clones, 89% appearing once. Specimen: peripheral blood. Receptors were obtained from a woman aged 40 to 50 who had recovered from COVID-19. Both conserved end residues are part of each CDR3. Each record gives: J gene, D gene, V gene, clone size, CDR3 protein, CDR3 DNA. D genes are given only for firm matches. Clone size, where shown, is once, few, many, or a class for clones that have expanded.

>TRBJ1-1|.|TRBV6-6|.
CASSSTGLEATEAFF
TGTGCCAGCAGTTCTACAGGGTTGGAGGCCACTGAAGCTTTCTTT
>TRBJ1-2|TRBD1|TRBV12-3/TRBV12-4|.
CASRPGQGTGYTF
TGTGCCAGCAGGCCGGGACAGGGGACCGGCTACACCTTC
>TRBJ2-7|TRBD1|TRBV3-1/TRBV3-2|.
CASSFPGQGAYEQYF
TGTGCCAGCAGCTTCCCGGGACAGGGGGCCTACGAGCAGTACTTC
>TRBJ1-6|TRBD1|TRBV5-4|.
CASSLVPGQGDSPLHF
TGTGCCAGCAGCTTGGTCCCGGGGCAGGGGGATTCACCCCTCCACTTT
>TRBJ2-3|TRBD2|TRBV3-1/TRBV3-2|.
CASSQVAREADTQYF
TGTGCCAGCAGCCAAGTAGCCCGGGAGGCAGATACGCAGTATTTT
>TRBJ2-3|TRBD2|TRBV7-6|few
CASSLEPAGLAGTDTQYF
TGTGCCAGCAGCTTAGAGCCCGCCGGACTAGCGGGAACAGATACGCAGTATTTT
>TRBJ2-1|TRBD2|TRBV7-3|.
CASSLGSSGPYNEQFF
TGTGCCAGCAGCTTAGGTTCTAGCGGGCCCTACAATGAGCAGTTCTTC
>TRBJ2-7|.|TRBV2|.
CASSDYSRHEQYF
TGTGCCAGCTCGGACTACAGTAGACACGAGCAGTACTTC
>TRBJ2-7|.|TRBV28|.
CASSGSYEQYF
TGTGCCAGCAGTGGGAGCTACGAGCAGTACTTC
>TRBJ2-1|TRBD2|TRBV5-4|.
CASSPILTSGGGEQFF
TGTGCCAGCAGCCCTATCCTCACTAGCGGGGGGGGCGAGCAGTTCTTC
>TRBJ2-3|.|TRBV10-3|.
CATSDSPTDTQYF
TGTGCCACCTCGGACTCTCCCACAGATACGCAGTATTTT
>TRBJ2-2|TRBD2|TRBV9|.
CASSVQLAGGPNTGELFF
TGTGCCAGCAGCGTCCAACTAGCGGGGGGGCCAAACACCGGGGAGCTGTTTTTT
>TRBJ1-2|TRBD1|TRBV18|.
CASSGGTELNYGYTF
TGTGCCAGCTCAGGCGGGACAGAGCTTAACTATGGCTACACCTTC
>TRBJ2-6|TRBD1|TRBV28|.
CASGPGQGKSGANVLTF
TGTGCCAGCGGACCGGGACAGGGTAAATCTGGGGCCAACGTCCTGACTTTC
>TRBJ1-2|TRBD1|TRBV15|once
CATSRGRATGGEGYTF
TGTGCCACCAGCAGGGGGAGGGCGACAGGGGGCGAGGGCTACACCTTC
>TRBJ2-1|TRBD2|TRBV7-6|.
CASSPPLGLAGARQQFF
TGTGCCAGCAGCCCCCCTCTAGGACTAGCGGGGGCGCGGCAGCAGTTCTTC
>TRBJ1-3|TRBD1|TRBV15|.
CATSRQGQGGNTIYF
TGTGCCACCAGCAGACAAGGACAGGGAGGAAACACCATATATTTT
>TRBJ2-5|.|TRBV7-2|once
CASSLVVGRETQYF
TGTGCCAGCAGCTTAGTCGTGGGGAGAGAGACCCAGTACTTC
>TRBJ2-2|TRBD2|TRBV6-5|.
CASAGTRGSGELFF
TGTGCCAGCGCGGGGACTAGGGGGTCCGGGGAGCTGTTTTTT
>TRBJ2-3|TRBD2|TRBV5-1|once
CASSLVASGGDTQYF
TGCGCCAGCAGCTTGGTGGCTAGCGGGGGCGATACGCAGTATTTT
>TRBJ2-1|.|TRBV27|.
CASSFSRVGYNEQFF
TGTGCCAGCAGTTTCAGCAGGGTAGGCTACAATGAGCAGTTCTTC
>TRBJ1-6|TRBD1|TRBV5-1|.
CASSLDDRGRPHF
TGCGCCAGCAGCTTGGACGACAGGGGGCGTCCCCACTTT
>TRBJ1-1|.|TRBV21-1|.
CASSKGGQGRRGKDTEAFF
TGTGCCAGCAGCAAAGGGGGACAGGGCAGACGGGGTAAGGACACTGAAGCTTTCTTT
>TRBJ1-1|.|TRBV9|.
CASSPGNTEAFF
TGTGCCAGCAGCCCGGGGAACACTGAAGCTTTCTTT
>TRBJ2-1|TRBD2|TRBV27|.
CASSTRNGPLAGGNNEQFF
TGTGCCAGCAGTACGAGAAATGGACCACTCGCGGGAGGAAACAATGAGCAGTTCTTC
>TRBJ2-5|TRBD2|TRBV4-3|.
CASSRGAGGGGETQYF
TGCGCCAGCAGCCGCGGAGCGGGAGGGGGAGGGGAGACCCAGTACTTC
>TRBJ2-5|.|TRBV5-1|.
CASSSRVIPETQYF
TGCGCCAGCAGCTCGAGGGTGATTCCCGAGACCCAGTACTTC
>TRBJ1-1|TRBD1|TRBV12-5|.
CASGLRGQGVTEAFF
TGTGCTAGTGGTTTGCGGGGACAGGGAGTCACTGAAGCTTTCTTT
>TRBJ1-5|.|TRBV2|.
CASSVGSDRGQPQHF
TGTGCCAGCAGTGTAGGATCCGATCGAGGTCAGCCCCAGCATTTT
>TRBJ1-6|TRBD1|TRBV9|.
CASSESTGWNSPLHF
TGTGCCAGCAGCGAATCGACAGGGTGGAATTCACCCCTCCACTTT
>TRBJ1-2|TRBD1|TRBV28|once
CASSPAGQSSRGYTF
TGTGCCAGCAGTCCGGCGGGACAGTCCTCTCGTGGCTACACCTTC
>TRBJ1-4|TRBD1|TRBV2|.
CASRGWQGAGKLFF
TGTGCCAGCAGAGGGTGGCAGGGGGCTGGAAAACTGTTTTTT
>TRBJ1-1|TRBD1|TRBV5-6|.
CASSLGQGTMNTEAFF
TGTGCCAGCAGCCTAGGACAGGGAACGATGAACACTGAAGCTTTCTTT
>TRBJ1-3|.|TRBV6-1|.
CASSEGGMGNTIYF
TGTGCCAGCAGTGAAGGGGGCATGGGAAACACCATATATTTT
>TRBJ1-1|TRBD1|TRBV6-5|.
CASSIGTGWNTEAFF
TGTGCCAGCAGTATTGGGACAGGCTGGAACACTGAAGCTTTCTTT
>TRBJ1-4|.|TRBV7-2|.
CASSVGRNTNEKLFF
TGTGCCAGCAGCGTAGGGAGGAATACTAATGAAAAACTGTTTTTT
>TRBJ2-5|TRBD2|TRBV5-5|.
CASSLRGGLETQYF
TGTGCCAGCAGCTTGCGGGGGGGCCTCGAGACCCAGTACTTC
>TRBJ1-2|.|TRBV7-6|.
CASSFAVDRGASYGYTF
TGTGCCAGCAGCTTCGCGGTAGATAGGGGCGCAAGCTATGGCTACACCTTC
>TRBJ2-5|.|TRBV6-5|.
CASSYSRSGKTQYF
TGTGCCAGCAGTTACTCGAGATCGGGGAAGACCCAGTACTTC
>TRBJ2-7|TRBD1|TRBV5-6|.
CASSTSGTGSYEQYF
TGTGCCAGCAGCACATCCGGGACAGGGAGCTACGAGCAGTACTTC
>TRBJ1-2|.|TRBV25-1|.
CASSYYGYTF
TGTGCCAGCAGTTATTATGGCTACACCTTC
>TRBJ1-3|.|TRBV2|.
CASSPNRNTIYF
TGTGCCAGCAGTCCTAATCGAAACACCATATATTTT
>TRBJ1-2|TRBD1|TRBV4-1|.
CASSQPGQGIVYTF
TGCGCCAGCAGCCAACCAGGACAGGGAATAGTCTACACCTTC
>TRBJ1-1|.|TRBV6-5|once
CASSYRGVATEAFF
TGTGCCAGCAGTTACCGGGGGGTGGCCACTGAAGCTTTCTTT
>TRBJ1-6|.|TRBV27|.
CASSSRVRGYYSPLHF
TGTGCCAGCAGTTCACGGGTCCGAGGTTATTATTCACCCCTCCACTTT
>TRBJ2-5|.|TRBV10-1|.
CASSRDIQETQYF
TGCGCCAGCAGTCGGGACATCCAAGAGACCCAGTACTTC
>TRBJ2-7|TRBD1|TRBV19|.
CASSSSRGTEQYF
TGTGCCAGTAGTTCGTCCAGGGGGACCGAGCAGTACTTC
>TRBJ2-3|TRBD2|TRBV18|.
CASSPKTAGSDTQYF
TGTGCCAGCTCACCAAAAACAGCGGGGTCAGATACGCAGTATTTT
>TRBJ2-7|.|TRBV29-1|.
CSVAGQGGSEQYF
TGCAGCGTTGCGGGGCAGGGGGGATCCGAGCAGTACTTC
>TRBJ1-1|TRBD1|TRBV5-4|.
CASSQSLTGGFGGAFF
TGTGCCAGCAGTCAATCCCTCACAGGGGGATTTGGTGGAGCTTTCTTT
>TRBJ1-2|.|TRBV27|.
CASSPQGRDGYTF
TGTGCCAGCAGTCCTCAGGGGAGAGATGGCTACACCTTC
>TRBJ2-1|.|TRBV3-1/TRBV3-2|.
CASSQDGRGSEQFF
TGTGCCAGCAGCCAAGATGGTCGCGGTAGTGAGCAGTTCTTC
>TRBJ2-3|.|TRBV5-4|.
CASSFNRRGTDTQYF
TGTGCCAGCAGCTTTAATCGGCGGGGCACAGATACGCAGTATTTT
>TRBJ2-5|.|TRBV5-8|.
CASSGGLTVIQETQYF
TGTGCCAGCAGCGGGGGGTTAACAGTAATTCAAGAGACCCAGTACTTC
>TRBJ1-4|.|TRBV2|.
CASSGRRVDEKLFF
TGTGCCAGCAGCGGACGGCGGGTAGATGAAAAACTGTTTTTT
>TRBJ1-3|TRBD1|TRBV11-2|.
CASSSSDRGEYTIYF
TGTGCCAGCAGCTCCAGCGACAGGGGCGAGTACACCATATATTTT
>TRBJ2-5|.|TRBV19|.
CASSIDSSETQYF
TGTGCCAGTAGTATAGATTCTTCGGAGACCCAGTACTTC
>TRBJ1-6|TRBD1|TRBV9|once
CASSEWDSSYNSPLHF
TGTGCCAGCAGCGAATGGGACAGCTCCTATAATTCACCCCTCCACTTT
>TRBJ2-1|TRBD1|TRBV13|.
CASSHRGQGRHEQFF
TGTGCCAGCAGCCACCGGGGACAGGGGAGACATGAGCAGTTCTTC